The sequence of this T cell receptor beta chain was determined in a study of T cell changes during pregnancy in multiple sclerosis. This CDR3 contains 16 residues. V lost 2 bases to trimming and J lost 3 bases, with 17 bases between them. Germline CDR1 SGDLS, CDR2 YYNGEE. Libraries were prepared by immunoSEQ multiplex PCR; TCRdb keeps only in-frame clonotypes and omits some of them. The profile shows roughly 97,000 clones, roughly nine tenths of them singletons. The TCR sequence derives from a female donor in good health, enrolled as a control in a pregnancy study. The sequences come from peripheral blood, collected in the second trimester of pregnancy. The genes are TRBV9 and TRBJ1-1, with D maybe TRBD1 (5 bases). CDR3 sequence reads: CASSVRTGTRDTEAFF. DNA for the CDR3: TGTGCCAGCAGCGTTAGAACAGGAACGAGAGACACTGAAGCTTTCTTT.